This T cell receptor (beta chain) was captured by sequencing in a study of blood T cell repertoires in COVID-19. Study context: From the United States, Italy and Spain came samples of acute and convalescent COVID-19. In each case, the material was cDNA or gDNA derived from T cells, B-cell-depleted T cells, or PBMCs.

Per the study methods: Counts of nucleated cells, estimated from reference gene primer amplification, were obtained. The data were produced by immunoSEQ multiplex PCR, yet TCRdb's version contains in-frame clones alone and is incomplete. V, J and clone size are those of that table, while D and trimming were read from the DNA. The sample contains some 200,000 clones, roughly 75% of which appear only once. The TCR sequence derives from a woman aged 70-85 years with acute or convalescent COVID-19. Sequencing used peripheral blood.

The CDR3 here is CASSVGEPYGYTF. CDR3 sequence (DNA): TGTGCCAGCAGCGTAGGTGAGCCCTATGGCTACACCTTC. The chain joins TRBV9 to TRBJ1-2; D unclear. The germline CDR1 and CDR2 sequences are SGDLS and YYNGEE. The length of the CDR3 is 13 residues. Trimming took 0 bases from V and 4 from J, leaving 7 bases between them.